The clone carrying this TCR beta chain has at least ten counts. As yet, its antigen is unknown. This CDR3 has 16 residues. Trimming pared 3 bases from V and 2 bases from J, leaving 14 bases between. CDR1 and CDR2 from the germline V gene are LGHNA and YNFKEQ. These data come from a study of neurological immune-mediated disorders. The study's findings and limits: None of the features examined (clinical or MRI) was associated with the multiple sclerosis repertoire cluster. Phylogenetically, 18 of 34 multiple sclerosis patients' repertoires fell into one related-CDR3 cluster, a possible signature. It was HTLV-1-associated myelopathy that showed the most TCR clonal expansion, while multiple sclerosis showed the least, falling below healthy controls.

Synthesis of cDNA was performed by 5'RACE using 10-nucleotide random UMIs. TCRdb fed the 5' RACE reads into MiXCR, producing one record per CDR3 protein. The repertoire has tens of thousands of distinct CDR3 sequences, approximately 4.6% of them found once; the top ten carry around 3.3%. The chain is built from TRBV4-2 and TRBJ2-1, with D perhaps matching TRBD1 (6 bases). The receptor comes from a woman in her forties or fifties with multiple sclerosis. The sample consisted of PBMCs. CDR3 loop: CASSHYRDPPYNEQFF. The CDR3 nucleotides read TGTGCCAGCAGCCACTACAGGGACCCACCCTACAATGAGCAGTTCTTC.